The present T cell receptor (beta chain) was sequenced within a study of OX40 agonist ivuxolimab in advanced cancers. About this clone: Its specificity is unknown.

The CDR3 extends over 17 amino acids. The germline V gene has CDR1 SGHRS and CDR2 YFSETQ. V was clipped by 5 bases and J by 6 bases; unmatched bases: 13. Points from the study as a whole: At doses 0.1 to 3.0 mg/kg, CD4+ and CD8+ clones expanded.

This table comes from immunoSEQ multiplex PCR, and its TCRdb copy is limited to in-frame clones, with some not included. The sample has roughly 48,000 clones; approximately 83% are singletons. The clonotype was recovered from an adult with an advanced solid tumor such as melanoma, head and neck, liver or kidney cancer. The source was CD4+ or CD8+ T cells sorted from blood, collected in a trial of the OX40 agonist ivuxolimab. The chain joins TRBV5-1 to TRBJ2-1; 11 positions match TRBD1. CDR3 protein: CASSIQPGQGVVNEQFF. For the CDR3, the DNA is TGCGCCAGCAGTATCCAACCGGGACAGGGGGTTGTCAATGAGCAGTTCTTC. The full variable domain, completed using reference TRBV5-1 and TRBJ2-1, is KAGVTQTPRYLIKTRGQQVTLSCSPISGHRSVSWYQQTPGQGLQFLFEYFSETQRNKGNFPGRFSGRQFSNSRSEMNVSTLELGDSALYLCASSIQPGQGVVNEQFFGPGTRLTVL.